The 11 T cell receptor beta chains below all came from one sample that was sequenced in a study of Ad26.COV2.S vaccination and SARS-CoV-2 variants. Treatment: roughly 20 received Ad26.COV2.S at low or high dose, single or two shots; 5 received placebo; per-sample allocation not given. At day 63 after the first vaccine or placebo injection, samples were drawn. Produced via immunoSEQ multiplex PCR; TCRdb's table is partial and in-frame only. The sample lists almost 400,000 clones, about nine tenths seen once, with 1.9% in the top ten. Sequences were derived from peripheral blood, sampled in a trial of Ad26.COV2.S vaccine versus placebo. Source of these receptors: a person between 18 and 65 years old who received the Ad26.COV2.S COVID-19 vaccine or a placebo.

The chain links TRBV6-5 to TRBJ1-1; D might be TRBD1 (6 bases). The CDR3 totals 15 residues. The ends were cut back, 8 bases at V and 3 bases at J, with 19 bases in the middle. Germline CDR1 MNHEY, CDR2 SVGAGI. CDR3 sequence: CASENGGGGDTEAFF. CDR3 nucleotide sequence: TGTGCCAGCGAGAATGGCGGGGGCGGTGACACTGAAGCTTTCTTT.

Only one count was recorded for this clone. The chain is built from TRBV6-5 and TRBJ1-5; D may be TRBD1 (6 bases). CDR1 is MNHEY and CDR2 is SVGAGI in the germline V gene. This CDR3 has 15 amino acids. Trimming removed 4 bases from V and 7 bases from J, with 17 bases in between. CDR3 in amino acids: CASSSRGTSKQPQHF. Written as DNA, the CDR3 is TGTGCCAGCAGTTCCCGAGGGACATCTAAACAGCCCCAGCATTTT.

V usage is TRBV6-2 or TRBV6-3 and J usage is TRBJ1-1, with D possibly matching TRBD1 (5 bases). The ends were cut back, 4 bases at V and 5 bases at J, with 8 bases in the middle. The CDR3 extends over 12 amino acids. Per germline, CDR1 MNHEY and CDR2 SVGEGT. The CDR3 DNA reads as TGTGCCAGCAGTTGGGGGGAAACTGAAGCTTTCTTT. Protein: CASSWGETEAFF.

The chain couples TRBV5-1 to TRBJ2-7; 7 bases align to TRBD2. CDR3 length equals 16 residues. Trimming cost V 1 base and J 5 bases; bases outside gene matches: 12. Germline CDR1 SGHRS, CDR2 YFSETQ. The DNA for the CDR3 is TGCGCCAGCAGCTTGTGGGGGGAGGGCCCCACCCACGAGCAGTACTTC. This encodes CASSLWGEGPTHEQYF. The full variable domain, completed using reference TRBV5-1 and TRBJ2-7, is KAGVTQTPRYLIKTRGQQVTLSCSPISGHRSVSWYQQTPGQGLQFLFEYFSETQRNKGNFPGRFSGRQFSNSRSEMNVSTLELGDSALYLCASSLWGEGPTHEQYFGPGTRLTVT.

The rearrangement joins TRBV5-4 to TRBJ2-5; D may be TRBD1 or TRBD2 (5 bases each). CDR1 and CDR2 (germline): SGHNT, YYREEE (reference sequence). The V gene lost 0 bases and the J gene lost 7 bases, with 10 bases spanning the gap. The CDR3 has 13 amino acids. This CDR3 reads CASSLDHGGTQYF. CDR3 DNA: TGTGCCAGCAGCTTGGATCATGGGGGGACCCAGTACTTC.

The chain carries TRBV5-1 and TRBJ1-2; D call uncertain. Germline V gene lookup returns CDR1 SGHRS and CDR2 YFSETQ. Between the trimmed V and J ends, which lost 4 bases and 7 bases, there was a span of 14 bases. The CDR3 length is 13 residues. CDR3 bases: TGCGCCAGCAGCCCGGACCTACTTGTTGGCTACACCTTC. As protein: CASSPDLLVGYTF.

To note about this clone: A read error may account for a junction end that differs from germline. The chain couples TRBV15 to TRBJ2-7; tentative D call: TRBD2 (5 bases). CDR1 LNHNV and CDR2 YYDKDF come from the germline V gene (reference sequence). The CDR3 length is 12 residues. The CDR3 DNA sequence: TGTGCCACCAGCGGAGACTACTACGAGCAGTACTTC. This codes for CATSGDYYEQYF.

The genes are TRBV15 and TRBJ2-5; D is unclear. V dropped 3 bases and J dropped 1 base, with 9 bases sitting between them. This CDR3 is built from 14 residues. From germline, CDR1 is LNHNV and CDR2 YYDKDF (reference sequence). In DNA, the CDR3 is TGTGCCACCAGCAGGGGGATCCCCCAAGAGACCCAGTACTTC. This codes for CATSRGIPQETQYF.

The V gene is TRBV7-6, the J gene TRBJ1-4; D gene uncertain. The CDR3 length is 15 residues. With 5 bases removed from V and 7 bases from J, the gap between germline ends came to 17 bases. CDR1 is SGHVS and CDR2 is FNYEAQ in the germline V gene. The DNA for the CDR3 is TGTGCCAGCAGCCCGGCCGCCTCTGCTGGTGAAAAACTGTTTTTT. It translates to CASSPAASAGEKLFF.

V gene TRBV28 combines with J gene TRBJ1-1, with a weak D call TRBD1 (5 bases). CDR1 is MDHEN, CDR2 SYDVKM, per germline. Trimming cost V 5 bases and J 5 bases, with 15 bases left between them. CDR3 size: 14 residues. In nucleotides, the CDR3 is TGTGCCAGCAGTCCTCCGCAGGGCTGGACTGAAGCTTTCTTT. This codes for CASSPPQGWTEAFF.

This chain connects TRBV7-9 to TRBJ2-5, with TRBD2 matching over 8 bases. CDR1 SEHNR and CDR2 FQNEAQ come from the germline V gene (reference sequence). This CDR3 has 15 residues. V shed 5 bases and J 4 bases; nucleotides not matched to a gene: 9. The CDR3 region is CASSEGSGNRETQYF. The CDR3 region has the DNA TGTGCCAGCAGCGAGGGTAGCGGGAATCGAGAGACCCAGTACTTC.